This TCR beta chain was documented in a study of T cells after somatic rescue of genetic block. J was trimmed by 6 bases and V by 4 bases; bases with no gene match: 14. The CDR3 is made up of 17 amino acids. Germline-derived CDR1 and CDR2 are SEHNR and FQNEAQ (reference sequence). Clones were sequenced by immunoSEQ multiplex PCR, and TCRdb holds only the in-frame ones, with some missing. The profile covers 110,000 or so clones, with about nine tenths appearing a single time and less than 1.5% taken by the ten largest. Sample: peripheral blood mononuclear cells (PBMCs). This TCR was sampled from a woman aged 18-29 years. The V call is TRBV7-9, the J call TRBJ1-4, with 7 bases lining up with TRBD1. The CDR3 coding sequence is TGTGCCAGCAGCTGGACTGGACTACAGGGGAGTGATGAAAAACTGTTTTTT. This sequence encodes CASSWTGLQGSDEKLFF.